This TCR beta chain was documented in a study of T cells in Graves' hyperthyroidism and ophthalmopathy. The CDR3 totals 13 residues. CDR1 LNHDA and CDR2 SQIVND come from the germline V gene (reference sequence). The germline V and J ends were trimmed by 2 bases and 1 base, with 2 bases remaining between them. Ten or more counts support this clonotype. TCR beta CDR3 region amplification was performed from RNA transcripts. HTBI primers drove first-round RT-PCR of the TCR CDR3. TCRdb called the multiplex PCR reads again in MiXCR, with one record for every CDR3 protein. In the table there are 350,000 or so distinct CDR3 sequences, 18% of which are singletons.

Source material: blood. This rearrangement joins TRBV19 to TRBJ2-2; D gene ambiguous. The sequence was obtained from a middle-aged woman with Graves' ophthalmopathy. The CDR3 loop is CASSIQNTGELFF. The CDR3 DNA is TGTGCCAGTAGTATACAGAACACCGGGGAGCTGTTTTTT. Combining the CDR3 with reference TRBV19 and TRBJ2-2 gives the whole variable domain DGGITQSPKYLFRKEGQNVTLSCEQNLNHDAMYWYRQDPGQGLRLIYYSQIVNDFQKGDIAEGYSVSREKKESFPLTVTSAQKNPTAFYLCASSIQNTGELFFGEGSRLTVL.